This TCR beta chain is drawn from a study of cytomegalovirus exposure and HLA in healthy donors. Germline loops: CDR1 SQVTM, CDR2 ANQGSEA. V lost 7 bases and J lost 4; bases outside the gene matches: 15. The CDR3 totals 15 residues. Unrecorded immune exposure was likely among donors, who were nominally healthy when sampled. This clone was counted a single time. Vbeta (60) and Jbeta (13) primers were used in the PCR. The method was immunoSEQ multiplex PCR; TCRdb's version includes in-frame clones alone and lacks a portion of them. The data show approximately 190,000 clones, roughly 80% seen once. The sequencing sample was made of PBMCs. This clonotype was obtained from a man aged 40-55 years in good health and CMV-seropositive. This chain links TRBV29-1 with TRBJ1-1; 7 positions match TRBD1. This chain's CDR3 is CSAVGGRGPGTEAFF. CDR3 coding DNA: TGCAGCGCTGTTGGCGGGAGGGGGCCGGGCACTGAAGCTTTCTTT.